This TCR beta chain was sequenced during a study of CD8 T cells in Susac syndrome. When the RNA was reverse transcribed, random hexamers were used with an input of roughly 0.45 to 1 ug. In TCRdb, the immunoSEQ multiplex PCR reads were re-called with MiXCR into one record per CDR3 protein. The sample shows some 130,000 distinct CDR3 sequences, 95% of them seen only once. Trimming cost V 7 bases and J 1 base, with 10 bases left between them. This CDR3 contains 13 residues. The germline gives CDR1 MGHDK, CDR2 SYGVNS. The source of this sequence is a human donor with Susac syndrome. Sample: CD8+ T cells from PBMCs. V gene TRBV25-1 combines with J gene TRBJ1-1; the D gene is possibly TRBD1 (6 bases). The CDR3 loop reads CASTRGGNTEAFF. In nucleotides, the CDR3 is TGTGCCAGCACCAGGGGCGGGAACACTGAAGCTTTCTTT.